A single sample is the source of the 21 T cell receptor beta chains below, sequenced in a study of CD8 T cells in ankylosing spondylitis. MiXCR, applied by TCRdb to the 5' RACE reads, yields one record per CDR3 protein. The data show around 130,000 distinct CDR3 sequences, with over 6.5% seen just once and 12% held by the top ten. The specimen sequenced was blood, either unsorted or a sorted T cell fraction (not recorded which). These receptor sequences come from a male donor with ankylosing spondylitis or in good health (not recorded which).

Many counts were recorded for this clonotype. V gene TRBV10-3 combines with J gene TRBJ2-3, with 11 bases identical to TRBD2. After removal of 11 bases from V and 4 bases from J, the junction contained 11 bases not matched to a gene. The CDR3 length is 15 residues. Germline lookup yields CDR1 ENHRY and CDR2 SYGVKD. This CDR3 is CASGTTSGIPDTQYF. The CDR3 DNA sequence: TGTGCCTCTGGGACGACTAGCGGGATTCCAGATACGCAGTATTTT.

This clonotype was seen many times. This chain connects TRBV27 to TRBJ2-7; 9 bases are shared with TRBD1. V shed 8 bases, J shed 2 bases, and the junction held 4 bases outside the gene matches. This CDR3 has 13 residues. Germline values: CDR1 MNHEY, CDR2 SMNVEV (reference sequence). This CDR3 reads CASQGQGTYEQYF. In nucleotides, the CDR3 is TGTGCCAGCCAGGGACAGGGAACCTACGAGCAGTACTTC.

There are many counts of this clonotype. The genes are TRBV20-1 and TRBJ2-1, with unresolved D. V lost 3 bases, J lost 4 bases, and 16 bases lay in between. Germline V lookup: CDR1 DFQATT, CDR2 SNEGSKA (reference sequence). This CDR3 has 15 residues. CDR3 sequence reads: CSASGEGVGYNEQFF. CDR3 DNA: TGCAGTGCTAGTGGAGAAGGAGTAGGGTACAATGAGCAGTTCTTC.

This clonotype was seen ten or more times. One junction end disagrees with the germline gene, perhaps due to a read error. The J gene is TRBJ2-2, the V gene TRBV7-7; 8 bases map to TRBD1. In germline, CDR1 is SSHAT, CDR2 FNYEAQ (reference sequence). This CDR3 contains 15 residues. The CDR3 region is CASSLIPGGPGELFF. The DNA of the CDR3 is TGTGCTAGCAGCTTAATTCCAGGGGGCCCCGGGGAGCTGTTTTTT. The entire variable domain, with the rest obtained from reference TRBV7-7 and TRBJ2-2, is as follows: GAGVSQSPRYKVTKRGQDVTLRCDPISSHATLYWYQQALGQGPEFLTYFNYEAQPDKSGLPSDRFSAERPEGSISTLTIQRTEQRDSAMYRCASSLIPGGPGELFFGEGSRLTVL.

In its sample, this clonotype was seen many times. This rearrangement joins TRBV7-2 to TRBJ2-4, with 8 positions matching TRBD1. CDR1 and CDR2 from the germline V gene are SGHTA and FQGNSA. The CDR3 consists of 17 residues. V shed 2 bases, J shed 3 bases, and the junction held 9 bases outside the gene matches. CDR3 bases: TGTGCCAGCAGCTTACGGACAGGGATTAGCGGCAAAAACATTCAGTACTTC. Its protein product is CASSLRTGISGKNIQYF.

This clonotype has ten or more counts. This chain joins TRBV18 and TRBJ2-5; D ambiguous. The CDR3 contains 13 residues. Trimming shortened V by 5 bases and J by 1 base, and 8 bases separated the two germline ends. Germline V gives CDR1 KGHSH, CDR2 LQKENI. As DNA, the CDR3 is TGTGCCAGCTCAAAGGCAGTCCAAGAGACCCAGTACTTC. It specifies CASSKAVQETQYF.

This clonotype was picked up many times. This chain joins TRBV11-2 and TRBJ2-1, with D uncertain. The CDR3 is 12 amino acids. Germline CDR1 reads SGHAT; CDR2 reads FQNNGV. Between the trimmed V and J ends, which lost 7 bases and 2 bases, there was a span of 6 bases. In DNA form, the CDR3 reads TGTGCCAGCAAAGTCCCCTACAATGAGCAGTTCTTC. It codes for CASKVPYNEQFF.

This clonotype was seen repeatedly, ten times or more. J is TRBJ1-1 and V is TRBV20-1; D is undetermined. This CDR3 spans 12 amino acids. The V gene's germline CDR1 is DFQATT and CDR2 SNEGSKA (reference sequence). The ends were cut back, 8 bases at V and 0 bases at J, with 10 bases in the middle. CDR3 residues: CSPRGVNTEAFF. CDR3 bases: TGCAGTCCCCGTGGTGTGAACACTGAAGCTTTCTTT.

This clonotype showed up many times. V is TRBV3-1 and J is TRBJ2-1, with 10 bases aligning to TRBD2. This CDR3 comprises 18 residues. J lost 7 bases, V lost 7 bases, and 19 bases had no gene match. Germline lookup yields CDR1 LGHDT and CDR2 YNNKEL (reference sequence). CDR3 loop: CASTETSGPRGGKNEQFF. The CDR3 region has the DNA TGTGCCAGCACGGAGACTAGCGGGCCTCGAGGGGGGAAGAATGAGCAGTTCTTC.

This clonotype occurred many times. The chain is built from TRBV20-1 and TRBJ2-2; TRBD2 is a possible D gene (6 bases). V was shortened by 0 bases and J by 0 bases, with 11 bases between the two germline ends. CDR1 DFQATT and CDR2 SNEGSKA come from the germline V gene (reference sequence). There are 16 residues in the CDR3. The CDR3 loop is CSARDPAGPNTGELFF. CDR3 nucleotides: TGCAGTGCTAGAGATCCCGCGGGACCGAACACCGGGGAGCTGTTTTTT.

This clonotype was counted ten times or more. V usage is TRBV29-1 and J usage is TRBJ2-7; D is perhaps TRBD2 (5 bases). Germline CDR1 reads SQVTM; CDR2 reads ANQGSEA. The V end lost 5 bases, the J end lost 1 base, and 9 bases lay between the germline ends. The CDR3 extends over 12 amino acids. In DNA form, the CDR3 reads TGCAGCGTTTGGGAGCGATCCTACGAGCAGTACTTC. Encoded protein: CSVWERSYEQYF.

This rearrangement joins TRBV6-5 to TRBJ1-4; tentative D call: TRBD1 (6 bases). The CDR3 runs to 15 residues. CDR1 is MNHEY and CDR2 is SVGAGI in the germline V gene. V was trimmed by 2 bases and J by 8 bases, leaving 15 bases between them. The CDR3 protein is CASSYGALQGEKLFF. In DNA form, the CDR3 reads TGTGCCAGCAGTTACGGGGCCTTACAGGGAGAAAAACTGTTTTTT.

This clonotype was seen ten or more times. This sequence joins TRBV11-2 and TRBJ2-2; D perhaps matches TRBD2 (6 bases). The germline gives CDR1 SGHAT, CDR2 FQNNGV. This CDR3 has 16 residues. V was clipped by 2 bases and J by 4 bases, with 14 bases between them. This chain's CDR3 is CASSLLEGFGTGELFF. The CDR3 coding sequence is TGTGCCAGCAGCTTATTGGAGGGGTTCGGCACCGGGGAGCTGTTTTTT.

This clonotype was counted at least ten times. This rearrangement joins TRBV20-1 to TRBJ2-1; 12 bases agree with TRBD1. Germline lookup yields CDR1 DFQATT and CDR2 SNEGSKA (reference sequence). With 3 bases clipped from V and 7 bases from J, the junction kept 7 bases outside the gene matches. The CDR3 runs 15 residues. The CDR3 DNA is TGCAGTGCTAGGCCTGGGACAGGGGGCGCGAATGAGCAGTTCTTC. It codes for CSARPGTGGANEQFF.

This clonotype was counted at least ten times. The chain links TRBV7-3 to TRBJ2-3; 9 nucleotides match TRBD2. CDR1 and CDR2 (germline): SGHTA, FQGTGA. Trimming took 2 bases from V and 5 from J; bases not matched to a gene: 5. The CDR3 spans 15 residues. In nucleotides, the CDR3 is TGTGCCAGCAGCTTATTAGCGGGGGCAGGAGATACGCAGTATTTT. Protein product: CASSLLAGAGDTQYF.

In this sample, this clonotype turned up many times. The chain has TRBV29-1 and TRBJ2-7, with 9 positions matching TRBD1. Germline loops: CDR1 SQVTM, CDR2 ANQGSEA. V gave up 3 bases and J gave up 5 bases; unmatched junction bases: 8. There are 14 residues in the CDR3. In DNA, the CDR3 is TGCAGCGTTGAGTCCAACAGGGGGCTGCACGAGCAGTACTTC. Protein product: CSVESNRGLHEQYF.

In this sample, this clonotype turned up many times. The chain has TRBV11-2 and TRBJ2-1, with no clear D. This CDR3 has 12 amino acids. CDR1 is SGHAT and CDR2 is FQNNGV in the germline V gene. Trimming removed 5 bases at V and 7 bases at J, with 9 bases between. The CDR3 here is CASSRSRNEQFF. The CDR3, as DNA: TGTGCCAGCAGCCGAAGCAGGAATGAGCAGTTCTTC.

This clonotype was seen ten or more times. The V call is TRBV20-1, the J call TRBJ1-1; 7 bases fit TRBD1. The CDR3 runs to 15 residues. J was trimmed by 6 bases and V by 1 base; bases with no gene match: 11. Germline values: CDR1 DFQATT, CDR2 SNEGSKA (reference sequence). The chain's CDR3 is CSARAVNRGTPEAFF. The CDR3 coding sequence is TGCAGTGCTAGAGCTGTCAACAGGGGCACCCCTGAAGCTTTCTTT.

Ten or more counts support this clonotype. The chain joins TRBV12-3 or TRBV12-4 to TRBJ1-3; D is ambiguous. V lost 6 bases and J lost 4, with 13 bases in between. CDR3 length equals 14 residues. Here the CDR3 reads CASSRDLGGNTIYF. CDR3 nucleotides: TGTGCCAGCAGCCGGGATCTAGGAGGAAACACCATATATTTT.

On this clonotype itself: It may be a read error: a sequence one base away is much more abundant. The chain uses TRBV4-1 and TRBJ1-1, with 8 bases identical to TRBD1. In germline, CDR1 is MGHRA, CDR2 YSYEKL. CDR3 length: 15 residues. CDR3 sequence: CASRQGPLGQGRAFF. CDR3 DNA sequence: TGCGCCAGCAGGCAAGGCCCCCTCGGACAGGGACGAGCTTTCTTT.

This clonotype appeared many times. This sequence joins TRBV20-1 and TRBJ1-2; D remains ambiguous. Germline loops: CDR1 DFQATT, CDR2 SNEGSKA (reference sequence). With 0 bases removed from V and 6 bases from J, the gap between germline ends came to 14 bases. This CDR3 contains 14 residues. The CDR3 DNA sequence: TGCAGTGCTAGAGATTTGGATAGGGCCCATGGCTACACCTTC. Translating gives CSARDLDRAHGYTF.